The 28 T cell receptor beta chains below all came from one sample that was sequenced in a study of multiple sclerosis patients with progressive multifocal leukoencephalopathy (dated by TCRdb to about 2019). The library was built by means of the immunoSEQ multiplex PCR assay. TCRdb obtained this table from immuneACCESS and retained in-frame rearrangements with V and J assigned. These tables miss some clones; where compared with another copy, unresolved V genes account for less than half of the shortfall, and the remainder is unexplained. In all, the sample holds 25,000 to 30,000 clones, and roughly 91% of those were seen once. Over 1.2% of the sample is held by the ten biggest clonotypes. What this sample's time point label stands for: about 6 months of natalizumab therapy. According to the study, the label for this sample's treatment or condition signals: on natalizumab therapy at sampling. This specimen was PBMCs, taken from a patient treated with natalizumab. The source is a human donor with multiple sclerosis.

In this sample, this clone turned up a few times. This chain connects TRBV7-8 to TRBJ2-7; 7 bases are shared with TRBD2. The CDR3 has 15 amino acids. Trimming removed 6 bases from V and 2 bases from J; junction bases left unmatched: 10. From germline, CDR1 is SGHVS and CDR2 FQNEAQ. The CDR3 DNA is TGTGCCAGCAGTCTGCGAGCGCGGGAGCCCTACGAGCAGTACTTC. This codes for CASSLRAREPYEQYF. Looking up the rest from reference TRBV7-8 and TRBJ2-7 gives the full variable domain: GAGVSQSPRYKVAKRGQDVALRCDPISGHVSLFWYQQALGQGPEFLTYFQNEAQLDKSGLPSDRFFAERPEGSVSTLKIQRTQQEDSAVYLCASSLRAREPYEQYFGPGTRLTVT.

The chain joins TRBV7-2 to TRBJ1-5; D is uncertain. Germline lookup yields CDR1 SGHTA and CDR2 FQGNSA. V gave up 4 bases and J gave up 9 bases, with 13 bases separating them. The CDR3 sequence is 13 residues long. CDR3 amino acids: CASSYQVSGPQHF. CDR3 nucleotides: TGTGCCAGCAGCTATCAGGTGTCTGGGCCCCAGCATTTT.

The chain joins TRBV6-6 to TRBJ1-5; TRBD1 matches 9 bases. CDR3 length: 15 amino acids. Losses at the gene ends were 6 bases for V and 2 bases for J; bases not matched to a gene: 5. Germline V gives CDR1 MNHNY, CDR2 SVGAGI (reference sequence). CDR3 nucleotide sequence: TGTGCCAGCAGCCGGACAGGGGAAGGCAATCAGCCCCAGCATTTT. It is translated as CASSRTGEGNQPQHF.

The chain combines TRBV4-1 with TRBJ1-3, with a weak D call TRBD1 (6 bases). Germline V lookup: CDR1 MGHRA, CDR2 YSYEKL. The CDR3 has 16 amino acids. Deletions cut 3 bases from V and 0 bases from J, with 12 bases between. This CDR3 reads CASSQGGRFSGNTIYF. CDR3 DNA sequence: TGCGCCAGCAGCCAGGGGGGCCGGTTCTCTGGAAACACCATATATTTT.

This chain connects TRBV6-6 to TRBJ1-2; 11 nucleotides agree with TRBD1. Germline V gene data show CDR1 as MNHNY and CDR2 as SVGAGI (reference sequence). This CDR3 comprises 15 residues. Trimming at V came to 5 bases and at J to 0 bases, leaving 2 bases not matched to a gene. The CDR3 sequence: CASSKGQGANYGYTF. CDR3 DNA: TGTGCCAGCAGTAAGGGACAGGGGGCTAACTATGGCTACACCTTC.

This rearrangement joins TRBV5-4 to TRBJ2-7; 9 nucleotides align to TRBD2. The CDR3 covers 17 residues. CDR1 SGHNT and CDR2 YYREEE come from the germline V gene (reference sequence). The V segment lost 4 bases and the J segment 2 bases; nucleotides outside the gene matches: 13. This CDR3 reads CASSPLPQTSGTYEQYF. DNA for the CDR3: TGTGCCAGCAGCCCGTTACCACAGACTAGCGGAACCTACGAGCAGTACTTC.

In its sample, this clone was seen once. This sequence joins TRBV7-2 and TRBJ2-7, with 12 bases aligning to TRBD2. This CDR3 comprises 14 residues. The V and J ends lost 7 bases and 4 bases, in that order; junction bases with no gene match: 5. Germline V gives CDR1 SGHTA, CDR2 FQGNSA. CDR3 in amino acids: CASIRTSGDYEQYF. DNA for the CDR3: TGTGCCAGCATAAGGACTAGCGGGGATTACGAGCAGTACTTC.

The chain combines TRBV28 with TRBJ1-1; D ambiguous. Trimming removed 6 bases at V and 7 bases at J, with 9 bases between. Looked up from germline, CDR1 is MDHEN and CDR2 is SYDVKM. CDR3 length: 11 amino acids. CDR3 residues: CASRTRLEAFF. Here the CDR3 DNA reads TGTGCCAGCAGAACGAGGCTTGAAGCTTTCTTT.

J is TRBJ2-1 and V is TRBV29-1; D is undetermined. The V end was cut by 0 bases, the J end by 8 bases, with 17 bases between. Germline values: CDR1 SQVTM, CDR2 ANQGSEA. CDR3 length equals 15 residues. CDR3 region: CSVEEANKGSDEQFF. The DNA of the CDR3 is TGCAGCGTTGAAGAGGCGAATAAAGGGTCCGATGAGCAGTTCTTC.

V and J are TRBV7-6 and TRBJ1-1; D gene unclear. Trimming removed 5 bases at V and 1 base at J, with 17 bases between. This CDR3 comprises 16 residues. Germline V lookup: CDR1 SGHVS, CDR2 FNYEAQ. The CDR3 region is CASSLPSVTANTEAFF. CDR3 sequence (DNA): TGTGCCAGCAGCCTTCCTTCTGTCACAGCGAACACTGAAGCTTTCTTT.

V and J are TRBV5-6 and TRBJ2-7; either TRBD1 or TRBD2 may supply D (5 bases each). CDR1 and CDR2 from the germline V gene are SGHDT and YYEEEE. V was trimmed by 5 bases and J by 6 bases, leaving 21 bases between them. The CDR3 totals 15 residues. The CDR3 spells CASRYQGRVVGEQYF. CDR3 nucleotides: TGTGCCAGCAGATACCAGGGACGGGTGGTCGGCGAGCAGTACTTC.

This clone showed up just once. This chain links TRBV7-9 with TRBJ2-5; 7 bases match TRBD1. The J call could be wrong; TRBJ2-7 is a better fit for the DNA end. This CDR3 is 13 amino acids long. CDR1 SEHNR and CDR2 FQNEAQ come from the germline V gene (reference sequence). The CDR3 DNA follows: TGTGCCAGCAGCAGACAGGGTATGGGCGAGCAGTACTTC. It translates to CASSRQGMGEQYF.

CDR3 nucleotide sequence: TGTGCCAGCACCGCCCGGGACAGGGGGCTTGAGCAGTACTTC. It encodes CASTARDRGLEQYF. The chain is built from TRBV2 and TRBJ2-7, with 12 bases lining up with TRBD1. The CDR3 is made up of 14 amino acids. V dropped 7 bases and J dropped 7; count of bases not matched to a gene: 8. From germline, CDR1 is SNHLY and CDR2 FYNNEI.

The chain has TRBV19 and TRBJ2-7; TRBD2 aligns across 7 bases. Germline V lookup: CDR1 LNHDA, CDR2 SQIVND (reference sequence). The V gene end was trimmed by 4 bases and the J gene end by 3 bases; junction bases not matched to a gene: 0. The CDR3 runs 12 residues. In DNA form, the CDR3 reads TGTGCCAGTAGTAGCGGGAGCTACGAGCAGTACTTC. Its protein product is CASSSGSYEQYF. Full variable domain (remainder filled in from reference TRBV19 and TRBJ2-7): DGGITQSPKYLFRKEGQNVTLSCEQNLNHDAMYWYRQDPGQGLRLIYYSQIVNDFQKGDIAEGYSVSREKKESFPLTVTSAQKNPTAFYLCASSSGSYEQYFGPGTRLTVT.

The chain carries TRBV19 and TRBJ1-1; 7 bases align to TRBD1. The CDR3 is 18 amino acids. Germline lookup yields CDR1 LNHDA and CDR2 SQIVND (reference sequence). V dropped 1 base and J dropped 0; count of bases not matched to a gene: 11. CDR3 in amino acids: CASSIALGQSLMNTEAFF. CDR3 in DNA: TGTGCCAGTAGTATAGCGTTGGGACAGAGCCTCATGAACACTGAAGCTTTCTTT.

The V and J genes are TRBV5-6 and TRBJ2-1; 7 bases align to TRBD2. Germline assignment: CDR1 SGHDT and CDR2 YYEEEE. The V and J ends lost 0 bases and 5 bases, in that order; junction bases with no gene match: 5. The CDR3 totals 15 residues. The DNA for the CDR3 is TGTGCCAGCAGCTTGGCGTCTAGCGGTAACAATGAGCAGTTCTTC. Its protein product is CASSLASSGNNEQFF.

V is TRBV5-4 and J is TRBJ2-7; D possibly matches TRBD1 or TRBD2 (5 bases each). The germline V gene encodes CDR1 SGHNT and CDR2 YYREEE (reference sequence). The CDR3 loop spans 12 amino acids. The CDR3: CGGASSSYEQYF. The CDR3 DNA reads TGTGGAGGGGCTAGCAGCTCCTACGAGCAGTACTTC.

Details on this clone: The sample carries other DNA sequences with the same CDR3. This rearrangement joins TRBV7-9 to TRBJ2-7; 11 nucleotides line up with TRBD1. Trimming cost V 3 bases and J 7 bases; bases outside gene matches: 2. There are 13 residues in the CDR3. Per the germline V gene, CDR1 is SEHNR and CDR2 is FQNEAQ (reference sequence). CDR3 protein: CASSLGQGGEQYF. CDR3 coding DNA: TGTGCCAGCAGCTTGGGACAGGGGGGTGAGCAGTACTTC.

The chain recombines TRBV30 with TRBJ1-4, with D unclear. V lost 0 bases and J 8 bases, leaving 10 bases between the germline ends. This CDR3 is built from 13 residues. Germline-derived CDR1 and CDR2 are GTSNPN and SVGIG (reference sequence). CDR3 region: CAWSVNGREKLFF. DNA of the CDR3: TGTGCCTGGAGTGTGAACGGCCGAGAAAAACTGTTTTTT.

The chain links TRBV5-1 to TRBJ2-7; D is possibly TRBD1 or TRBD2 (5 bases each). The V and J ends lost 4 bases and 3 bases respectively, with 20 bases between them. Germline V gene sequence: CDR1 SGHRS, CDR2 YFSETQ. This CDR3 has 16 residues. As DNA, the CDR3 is TGCGCCAGCAGCCAAACATCGGGACCAGCTCACTACGAGCAGTACTTC. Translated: CASSQTSGPAHYEQYF.

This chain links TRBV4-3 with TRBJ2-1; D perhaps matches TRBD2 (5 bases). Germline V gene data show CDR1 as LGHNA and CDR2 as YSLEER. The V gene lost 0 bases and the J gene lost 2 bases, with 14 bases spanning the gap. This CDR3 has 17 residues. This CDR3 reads CASSQDQASGTYNEQFF. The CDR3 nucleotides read TGCGCCAGCAGCCAAGACCAAGCCAGCGGAACCTACAATGAGCAGTTCTTC.

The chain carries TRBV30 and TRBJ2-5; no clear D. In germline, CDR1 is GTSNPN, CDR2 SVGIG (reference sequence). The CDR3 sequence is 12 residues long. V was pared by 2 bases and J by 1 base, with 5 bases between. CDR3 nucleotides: TGTGCCTGGAGTAAGTCCCAAGAGACCCAGTACTTC. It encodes CAWSKSQETQYF.

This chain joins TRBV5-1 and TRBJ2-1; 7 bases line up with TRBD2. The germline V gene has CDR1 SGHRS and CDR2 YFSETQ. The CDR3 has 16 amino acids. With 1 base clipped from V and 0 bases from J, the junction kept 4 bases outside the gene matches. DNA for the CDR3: TGCGCCAGCAGCTTGCCGCGGGAGAGCTCCTACAATGAGCAGTTCTTC. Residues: CASSLPRESSYNEQFF.

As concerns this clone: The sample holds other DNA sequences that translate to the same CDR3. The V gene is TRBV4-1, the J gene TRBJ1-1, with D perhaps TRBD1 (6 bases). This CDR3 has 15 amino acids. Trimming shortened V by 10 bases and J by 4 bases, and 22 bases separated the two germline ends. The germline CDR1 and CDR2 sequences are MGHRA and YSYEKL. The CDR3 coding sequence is TGCGCCACCCGGGGAGTGACCGGCAGGGGCACTGAAGCTTTCTTT. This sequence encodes CATRGVTGRGTEAFF.

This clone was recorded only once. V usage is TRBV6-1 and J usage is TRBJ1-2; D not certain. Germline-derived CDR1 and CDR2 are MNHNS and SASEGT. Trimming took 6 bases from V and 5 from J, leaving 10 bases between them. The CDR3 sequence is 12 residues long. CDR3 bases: TGTGCCAGCAGGACAACGGCTTATGGCTACACCTTC. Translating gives CASRTTAYGYTF.

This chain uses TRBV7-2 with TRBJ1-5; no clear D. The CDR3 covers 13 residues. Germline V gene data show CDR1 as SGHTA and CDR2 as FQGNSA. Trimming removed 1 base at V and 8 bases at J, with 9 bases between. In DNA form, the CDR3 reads TGTGCCAGCAGCTTAGGAGGAAATAAGCCCCAGCATTTT. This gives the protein CASSLGGNKPQHF.

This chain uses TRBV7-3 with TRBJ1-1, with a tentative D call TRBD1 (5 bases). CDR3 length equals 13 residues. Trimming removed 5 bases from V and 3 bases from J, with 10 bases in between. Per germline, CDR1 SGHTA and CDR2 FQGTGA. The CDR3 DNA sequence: TGTGCCAGCAGCCTGACAGACTACACTGAAGCTTTCTTT. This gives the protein CASSLTDYTEAFF.

The CDR3 DNA reads TGTGCCAGCAGCTTCGGCAGGGGGCGTGAAAACATTCAGTACTTC. Residues: CASSFGRGRENIQYF. The J gene is TRBJ2-4, the V gene TRBV11-2, with 8 bases aligning to TRBD1. CDR3 size: 15 residues. Germline assignment: CDR1 SGHAT and CDR2 FQNNGV. V shed 3 bases and J 5 bases; nucleotides not matched to a gene: 6.